This TCR beta chain originates from a study of blood T cell repertoires in COVID-19 (dated by TCRdb to about 2020). Describing the broader study: Collaborator samples came from the United States, Italy and Spain and covered acute and convalescent phases of COVID-19. The material from the prospective study consisted of cDNA or gDNA derived from T cells, B-cell-depleted T cells, or PBMCs. Deeply sampled blood TCRbeta repertoires from subjects exposed to, actively infected with, or recovered from COVID-19 were included in the dataset. Where HLA class I and class II types were available, the types were taken from metadata supplied by the sample provider, not from assay-based typing. The repertoires were made available in a free public database intended to serve as a resource for research on the immune response to SARS-CoV-2. The samples were drawn from the first 160 participants of the ongoing ImmuneRACE study and from 1,254 subjects provided by 6 global collaborators. The sample metadata nearly always contained a de-identified subject ID, COVID-19 status, age in years and sex.

The immunoSEQ Assay, a bias-controlled multiplex PCR, was used to amplify TCRbeta CDR3 regions from genomic DNA. The study's own analysis went as follows. Within the assay, amplification of reference gene primers was used to estimate how many nucleated cells each sample contained. To quantify the absolute abundance of each unique TCRbeta CDR3 rearrangement, sequence reads were collapsed and filtered. For each sample, productive Simpson clonality was calculated as the square root of Simpson's diversity index over productive rearrangements. Held by TCRdb, this immuneACCESS table contains in-frame sequences only and omits some clones. Under half of the omission traces to an unresolved V gene where checked; the cause of the rest is unknown. The DNA was the basis for D and trimming; V, J and clone size are from that table. This sample comprises about 120,000 clones, over 75% of them detected only once. 3% to 5% of the sample rests with the top ten.

In the case of this clone: Its recognized antigen is unknown. There are no base qualities to consult, and no much larger clone falls within one base.

Study-wide conclusions, independent of this receptor: Clinical and demographic metadata were provided uncurated, with the amount varying by source and participant.

CDR1 and CDR2 are read off the germline V gene as SGHAT and FQNNGV. From its cysteine to its phenylalanine, the CDR3 spans 14 amino acids. Only the CDR3 part of the read is kept: 42 bases, read in frame from the first base. Clipping removes 5 bases from V and 4 bases from J, with 5 as the unmatched junction base count. The collaborating institutions used their own protocols to collect whole blood in K2EDTA tubes. For TCRbeta analysis, collaborators shipped samples as frozen whole blood, isolated PBMCs, or DNA extracted from either of those sample types. The chain uses TRBV11-2 and TRBJ2-7, and 10 bases in between align with TRBD1. The sequencing input was peripheral blood. The TCR originated in a man between 60 and 70 years old with acute or convalescent COVID-19. The CDR3 reads CASSPRDRGYEQYF. The sequenced DNA is TGTGCCAGCAGCCCCAGGGACAGGGGATACGAGCAGTACTTC.